Following are 28 T cell receptor beta chains from one sample sequenced in a study of blood T cell repertoires in COVID-19. Some clones are missing from TCRdb's copy, which holds only in-frame ones; the method was immunoSEQ multiplex PCR. The sample lists around 150,000 clones; roughly 85% were seen once. What was sequenced was peripheral blood. The source of these receptors is a man aged 55 to 69 with acute or convalescent COVID-19.

The rearrangement links TRBV5-1 to TRBJ2-3, with a possible D match to TRBD2 (5 bases). The CDR3 extends over 15 amino acids. CDR1 is SGHRS and CDR2 is YFSETQ in the germline V gene. Trimming shortened V by 1 base and J by 0 bases, and 9 bases separated the two germline ends. This CDR3 is CASSLMSSSTDTQYF. The CDR3 DNA reads TGCGCCAGCAGCTTGATGTCTAGCAGCACAGATACGCAGTATTTT.

This clone was detected once. The chain couples TRBV2 to TRBJ2-2; 11 nucleotides line up with TRBD2. Per germline, CDR1 SNHLY and CDR2 FYNNEI. With V trimmed by 6 bases and J by 7 bases, 7 bases remained unmatched. The CDR3 extends over 15 amino acids. CDR3 nucleotide sequence: TGTGCCAGCAGCAATAGCGGGAGGGCCAACGGGGAGCTGTTTTTT. Translating gives CASSNSGRANGELFF. The full variable domain, rest sourced from reference TRBV2 and TRBJ2-2, is EPEVTQTPSHQVTQMGQEVILRCVPISNHLYFYWYRQILGQKVEFLVSFYNNEISEKSEIFDDQFSVERPDGSNFTLKIRSTKLEDSAMYFCASSNSGRANGELFFGEGSRLTVL.

The chain has TRBV29-1 and TRBJ1-3; D call uncertain. Germline loops: CDR1 SQVTM, CDR2 ANQGSEA. The CDR3 sequence is 11 residues long. Trimming pared 6 bases from V and 1 base from J, leaving 4 bases between. The CDR3 nucleotides are TGCAGCGTCGAGTCTGGAAACACCATATATTTT. Amino acids: CSVESGNTIYF.

The chain joins TRBV20-1 to TRBJ1-1; D remains unclear. The CDR3 is 14 amino acids. CDR1 and CDR2 from the germline V gene are DFQATT and SNEGSKA (reference sequence). V was trimmed by 3 bases and J by 4 bases, leaving 15 bases between them. The CDR3 sequence: CSASQAADGTEAFF. The CDR3 nucleotides read TGCAGTGCTAGTCAGGCAGCCGATGGCACTGAAGCTTTCTTT.

The chain employs TRBV28 and TRBJ2-5; possibly TRBD2 for D (7 bases). Trimming took 6 bases from V and 4 from J, leaving 9 bases between them. Germline V gene lookup returns CDR1 MDHEN and CDR2 SYDVKM. CDR3 length: 12 residues. The CDR3 loop reads CASRRGGETQYF. The CDR3 nucleotides read TGTGCCAGCAGGAGGGGGGGAGAGACCCAGTACTTC.

The chain joins TRBV7-9 to TRBJ1-4; D is possibly TRBD1 (5 bases). Germline V CDR1 and CDR2: SEHNR, FQNEAQ (reference sequence). This CDR3 comprises 17 residues. V lost 1 base, J lost 8 bases, and 20 bases lay in between. CDR3 protein: CASSLGRTGSHTEKLFF. CDR3 in DNA: TGTGCCAGCAGCTTAGGGAGAACAGGATCCCATACGGAAAAACTGTTTTTT.

V is TRBV5-1 and J is TRBJ2-2; 15 bases fit TRBD2. CDR3 length equals 18 residues. CDR1 and CDR2 from the germline V gene are SGHRS and YFSETQ. With 4 bases clipped from V and 5 bases from J, the junction kept 9 bases outside the gene matches. CDR3 bases: TGCGCCAGCAGCCGGACTAGCGGGAGGGCAGAAGCGACCGGGGAGCTGTTTTTT. Its translation: CASSRTSGRAEATGELFF.

The V gene is TRBV30, the J gene TRBJ2-3, with a tentative D call TRBD2 (5 bases). CDR1 and CDR2 (germline): GTSNPN, SVGIG (reference sequence). The V gene lost 0 bases and the J gene lost 6 bases, with 10 bases spanning the gap. This CDR3 region has 13 residues. The chain's CDR3 is CAWSVTGLDTQYF. CDR3 nucleotide sequence: TGTGCCTGGAGTGTAACGGGGTTGGATACGCAGTATTTT.

This clone was seen only a few times. The chain has TRBV28 and TRBJ1-5; D ambiguous. V was clipped by 8 bases and J by 7 bases, with 9 bases between them. The CDR3 is made up of 11 amino acids. CDR1 is MDHEN, CDR2 SYDVKM, per germline. This CDR3 is CASSEGQPQHF. CDR3 nucleotide sequence: TGTGCCAGCTCCGAGGGACAGCCCCAGCATTTT.

This chain joins TRBV7-9 and TRBJ1-1; D is undetermined. The CDR3 totals 14 residues. Deletions cut 3 bases from V and 4 bases from J, with 12 bases between. Germline V gene data show CDR1 as SEHNR and CDR2 as FQNEAQ (reference sequence). CDR3 sequence: CASSLRASGTEAFF. The CDR3 coding sequence is TGTGCCAGCAGCTTGAGGGCTTCGGGCACTGAAGCTTTCTTT.

This clone was recorded a few times. V gene TRBV28 combines with J gene TRBJ2-5, with D possibly TRBD2 on 5 matching bases. The V and J ends lost 4 bases and 4 bases respectively, with 19 bases between them. Germline assignment: CDR1 MDHEN and CDR2 SYDVKM. The CDR3 consists of 16 residues. The CDR3 bases are TGTGCCAGCAGTTGGACGGCGGGTGGGTTTGGAGAGACCCAGTACTTC. Its protein is CASSWTAGGFGETQYF.

This clone showed up just once. This sample also contains other DNA sequences that code for the same CDR3. The chain recombines TRBV7-2 with TRBJ2-1, with 8 nucleotides matching TRBD2. The germline V gene has CDR1 SGHTA and CDR2 FQGNSA. CDR3 length: 17 residues. J lost 3 bases, V lost 2 bases, and 9 bases had no gene match. CDR3 sequence reads: CASSLLPAGAGYNEQFF. CDR3 coding DNA: TGTGCCAGCAGCTTACTTCCAGCGGGAGCGGGCTACAATGAGCAGTTCTTC.

This rearrangement joins TRBV6-2 or TRBV6-3 to TRBJ1-1, with 8 bases aligning to TRBD1. The CDR3 consists of 15 residues. Germline trimming cut 4 bases from V and 3 bases from J; bases unmatched to any gene: 7. Germline loops: CDR1 MNHEY, CDR2 SVGEGT. For the CDR3, the DNA is TGTGCCAGCAGTTCAGGGGGCGGATGGGACACTGAAGCTTTCTTT. It codes for CASSSGGGWDTEAFF.

This chain uses TRBV11-2 with TRBJ1-2; D is ambiguous. Germline-derived CDR1 and CDR2 are SGHAT and FQNNGV. The V end was cut by 1 base, the J end by 4 bases, with 16 bases between. The CDR3 sequence is 16 residues long. CDR3 protein: CASSLAPGLSPYGYTF. CDR3 bases: TGTGCCAGCAGCTTAGCACCAGGACTTTCTCCCTATGGCTACACCTTC.

V usage is TRBV5-1 and J usage is TRBJ1-2; TRBD1 matches at 8 bases. The germline V gene encodes CDR1 SGHRS and CDR2 YFSETQ. The CDR3 consists of 14 residues. The J segment lost 8 bases and the V segment lost 2 bases, leaving 8 bases of the junction unmatched. CDR3 in DNA: TGCGCCAGCAGCTTAGGAGACAGGGGCTGGGGCTACACCTTC. Amino acids: CASSLGDRGWGYTF.

V gene TRBV7-9 combines with J gene TRBJ2-3; TRBD2 agrees at 8 bases. The length of the CDR3 is 16 residues. V was clipped by 2 bases and J by 2 bases; unmatched bases: 6. CDR1 and CDR2 (germline): SEHNR, FQNEAQ (reference sequence). The chain's CDR3 is CASSLLGSGTTDTQYF. CDR3 nucleotides: TGTGCCAGCAGCTTATTAGGTAGCGGGACCACAGATACGCAGTATTTT.

The chain couples TRBV28 to TRBJ1-4; D not resolved. The germline V gene has CDR1 MDHEN and CDR2 SYDVKM. This CDR3 has 15 residues. V was clipped by 6 bases and J by 5 bases, with 16 bases between them. CDR3 amino acids: CASSPHGSSNEKLFF. The CDR3 coding sequence is TGTGCCAGCAGCCCCCATGGGAGTTCAAATGAAAAACTGTTTTTT.

This chain connects TRBV11-2 to TRBJ2-7; no clear D. Trimming stripped 2 bases from V and 2 bases from J, with 10 bases between. The CDR3 covers 14 residues. From germline, CDR1 is SGHAT and CDR2 FQNNGV. CDR3 nucleotides: TGTGCCAGCAGCTTAACGTACAGAACCTACGAGCAGTACTTC. Translating gives CASSLTYRTYEQYF.

The V gene is TRBV28, the J gene TRBJ2-7, with D perhaps matching TRBD2 (5 bases). Per the germline V gene, CDR1 is MDHEN and CDR2 is SYDVKM. The V gene lost 2 bases and the J gene lost 3 bases, with 8 bases spanning the gap. This CDR3 has 13 residues. CDR3 nucleotide sequence: TGTGCCAGCAGTTTACGAGGGCTCTACGAGCAGTACTTC. Translating gives CASSLRGLYEQYF.

In its sample, this clone was seen once. CDR3 nucleotide sequence: TGCGCCAGCAGCCAAGATAGCCAGGGGTGGAATGGCTACACCTTC. Its translation: CASSQDSQGWNGYTF. The J gene is TRBJ1-2, the V gene TRBV4-1; D is perhaps TRBD1 (6 bases). From germline, CDR1 is MGHRA and CDR2 YSYEKL. V was shortened by 0 bases and J by 6 bases, with 14 bases between the two germline ends. The CDR3 loop spans 15 amino acids.

This sequence joins TRBV28 and TRBJ1-5, with 8 nucleotides matching TRBD1. The CDR3 runs 14 residues. Germline loops: CDR1 MDHEN, CDR2 SYDVKM. The V segment lost 4 bases and the J segment 5 bases; nucleotides outside the gene matches: 4. DNA of the CDR3: TGTGCCAGCAGTTCCGGACAGGGCGATCAGCCCCAGCATTTT. Residues: CASSSGQGDQPQHF.

This chain links TRBV6-5 with TRBJ2-7; 7 bases are a match to TRBD1. CDR1 and CDR2 (germline): MNHEY, SVGAGI. This CDR3 contains 15 residues. Germline trimming cut 0 bases from V and 2 bases from J; bases unmatched to any gene: 4. CDR3 sequence reads: CASSYSRQGAYEQYF. The CDR3 DNA follows: TGTGCCAGCAGTTACTCGAGGCAGGGGGCCTACGAGCAGTACTTC.

V and J are TRBV24-1 and TRBJ2-5; tentative D call: TRBD1 (6 bases). Deletions cut 1 base from V and 5 bases from J, with 10 bases between. Germline lookup yields CDR1 KGHDR and CDR2 SFDVKD. The CDR3 is 14 amino acids. As DNA, the CDR3 is TGTGCCACCAGTGATTTAAGACAGGTCGAGACCCAGTACTTC. It specifies CATSDLRQVETQYF.

This clone was found many times. This chain connects TRBV3-1 (or the pseudogene TRBV3-2) to TRBJ2-1; the D is unclear. Germline loops: CDR1 LGHDT, CDR2 YNNKEL (reference sequence). The CDR3 has 14 residues. V lost 3 bases and J lost 0, with 6 bases in between. The CDR3 region has the DNA TGTGCCAGCAGCCACAGAAACTCCTACAATGAGCAGTTCTTC. It specifies CASSHRNSYNEQFF.

The chain combines TRBV7-6 with TRBJ1-1, with D maybe TRBD1 (5 bases). V was shortened by 5 bases and J by 1 base, with 8 bases between the two germline ends. The germline gives CDR1 SGHVS, CDR2 FNYEAQ. This CDR3 contains 13 residues. CDR3 residues: CASSTQENTEAFF. The CDR3 nucleotides are TGTGCCAGCAGCACACAGGAGAACACTGAAGCTTTCTTT.

V gene TRBV25-1 combines with J gene TRBJ1-5, with 7 bases aligning to TRBD1. The V gene's germline CDR1 is MGHDK and CDR2 SYGVNS. Unmatched junction bases numbered 6, after V lost 9 bases and J lost 1 base. There are 14 residues in the CDR3. CDR3 protein: CASQKTGSNQPQHF. The CDR3 bases are TGTGCCAGTCAGAAGACAGGGAGCAATCAGCCCCAGCATTTT. The full variable domain, with the rest looked up from reference TRBV25-1 and TRBJ1-5, is EADIYQTPRYLVIGTGKKITLECSQTMGHDKMYWYQQDPGMELHLIHYSYGVNSTEKGDLSSESTVSRIRTEHFPLTLESARPSHTSQYLCASQKTGSNQPQHFGDGTRLSIL.

The table lists this clone with a count of one. The V and J genes are TRBV7-2 and TRBJ2-1; 7 bases agree with TRBD2. The germline CDR1 and CDR2 sequences are SGHTA and FQGNSA. The CDR3 is 15 residues long. Trimming removed 8 bases from V and 6 bases from J; junction bases left unmatched: 13. The CDR3 sequence is CASPFRAGSGNEQFF. In nucleotides, the CDR3 is TGTGCCAGCCCCTTTCGAGCGGGGTCCGGCAATGAGCAGTTCTTC.

The chain carries TRBV6-5 and TRBJ2-5, with a tentative D call TRBD1 (5 bases). The germline V gene has CDR1 MNHEY and CDR2 SVGAGI. This CDR3 has 15 amino acids. Trimming pared 6 bases from V and 5 bases from J, leaving 19 bases between. This CDR3 reads CASSSLGSKGETQYF. The CDR3 nucleotides read TGTGCCAGCAGCTCCCTAGGCTCCAAGGGGGAGACCCAGTACTTC.